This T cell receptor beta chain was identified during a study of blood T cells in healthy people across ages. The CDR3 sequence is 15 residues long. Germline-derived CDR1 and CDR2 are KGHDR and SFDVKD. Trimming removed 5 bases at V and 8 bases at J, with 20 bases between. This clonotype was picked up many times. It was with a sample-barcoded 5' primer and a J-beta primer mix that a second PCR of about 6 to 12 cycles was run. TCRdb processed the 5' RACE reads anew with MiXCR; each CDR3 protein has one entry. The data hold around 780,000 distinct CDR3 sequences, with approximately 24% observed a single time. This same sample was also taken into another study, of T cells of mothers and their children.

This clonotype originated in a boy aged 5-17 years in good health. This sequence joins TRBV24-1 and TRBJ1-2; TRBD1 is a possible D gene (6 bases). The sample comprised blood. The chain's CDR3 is CATSGPGTNFRGYTF. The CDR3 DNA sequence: TGTGCCACCAGTGGTCCCGGGACAAATTTTCGGGGCTACACCTTC.